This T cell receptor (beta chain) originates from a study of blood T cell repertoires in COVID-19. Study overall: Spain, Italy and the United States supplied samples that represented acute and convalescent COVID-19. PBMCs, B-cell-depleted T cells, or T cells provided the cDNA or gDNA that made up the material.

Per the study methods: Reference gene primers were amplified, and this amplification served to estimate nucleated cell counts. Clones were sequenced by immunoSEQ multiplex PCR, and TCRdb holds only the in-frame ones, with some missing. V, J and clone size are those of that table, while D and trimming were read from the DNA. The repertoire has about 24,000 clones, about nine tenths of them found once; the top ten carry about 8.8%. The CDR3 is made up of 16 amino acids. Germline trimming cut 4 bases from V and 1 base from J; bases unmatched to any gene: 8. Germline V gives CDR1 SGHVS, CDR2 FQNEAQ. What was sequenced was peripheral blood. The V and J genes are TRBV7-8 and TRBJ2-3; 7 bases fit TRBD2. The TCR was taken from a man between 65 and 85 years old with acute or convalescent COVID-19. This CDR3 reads CASSWSSGGRTDTQYF. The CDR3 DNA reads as TGTGCCAGCAGCTGGTCTAGCGGAGGACGCACAGATACGCAGTATTTT.